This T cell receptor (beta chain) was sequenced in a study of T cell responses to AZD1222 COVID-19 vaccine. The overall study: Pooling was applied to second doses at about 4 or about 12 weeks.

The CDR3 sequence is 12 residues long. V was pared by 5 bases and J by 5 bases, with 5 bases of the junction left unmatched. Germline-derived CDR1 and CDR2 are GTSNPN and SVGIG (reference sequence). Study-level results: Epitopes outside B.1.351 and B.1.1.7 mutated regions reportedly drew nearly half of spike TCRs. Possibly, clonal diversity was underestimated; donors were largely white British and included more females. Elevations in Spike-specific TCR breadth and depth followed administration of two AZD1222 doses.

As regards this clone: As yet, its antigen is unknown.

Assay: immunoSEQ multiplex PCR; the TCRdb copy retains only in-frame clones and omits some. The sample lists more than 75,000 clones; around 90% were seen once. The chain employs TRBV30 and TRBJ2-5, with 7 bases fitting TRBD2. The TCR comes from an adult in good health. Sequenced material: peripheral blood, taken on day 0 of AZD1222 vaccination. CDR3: CAWGEGWETQYF. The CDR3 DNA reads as TGTGCCTGGGGGGAGGGGTGGGAGACCCAGTACTTC.